This is a list of T cell receptor beta chains from one sample in a study of CD8+CD57+ T cells in acquired aplastic anemia. One entry per CDR3 protein results from TCRdb running MiXCR on the reads. The data show some 170,000 distinct CDR3 sequences, about 45% seen once. The specimen was sorted CD4+, CD8+, or CD8+CD57+ T cells (not recorded which) from PBMCs. These receptors were collected from a human donor with aplastic anemia. The conserved cysteine and the conserved F or W are not part of the CDR3 here. A D gene is named only where the DNA matches it firmly.

D | V | CDR3
TRBD2 | TRBV19 | ASSWRLLAGANTGELF
TRBD1 | TRBV29-1 | SVEGSRTGGYEQY
TRBD1 | TRBV15 | ATATGVSPLH
. | TRBV19 | ASSSPRTAANQPQH
. | TRBV7-9 | ASSDRDQDTQY
TRBD2 | TRBV9 | ASSVASGGARGEETQY
. | TRBV19 | ASSIQRQETQY
. | TRBV27 | ASSSRTGANSPLH
. | TRBV2 | ASSEGVQGQPQH
TRBD1 | TRBV15 | GTSSTGEAYSNQPQH
. | TRBV4-1 | ASSQDGVGGSYNEQF
. | TRBV9 | ASSPWSEGQPQH
TRBD2 | TRBV9 | ASSPRLADYNEQF
. | TRBV7-9 | VCPGTGVDTGELF
. | TRBV2 | ASTGDGNTIY
TRBD1 | TRBV5-8 | ASSLYPGGLYEQY
TRBD1 | TRBV6-5 | ASSYPSGQGRETQY
TRBD1 | TRBV25-1 | ASSALTGGNYGYT
. | TRBV5-1 | ASSLGGMYSYEQY
TRBD1 | TRBV10-3 | AISGTGVVGGYT
. | TRBV11-1 | VSSLRQPGDEQF
TRBD1 | TRBV13 | AHPGQVNQPQH
. | TRBV5-1 | ASSKNSNEKLF
. | TRBV12-3/TRBV12-4 | ASSFDGSPLH
. | TRBV3-1 | ASSQAKGGGGETQY
. | TRBV5-8 | ASSPRLGFNQPQH
. | TRBV7-3 | ASSLPQGNTGELF
. | TRBV4-1 | ASSQADRVRYNEQF
TRBD1 | TRBV20-1 | SARDRGGYT
TRBD2 | TRBV2 | AREQLAGDGDTQY
. | TRBV5-8 | ASSYRDIYGYT
TRBD1 | TRBV19 | ASRRDRDSYEQY
. | TRBV29-1 | STTGRTEAF
TRBD1 | TRBV7-9 | ASSLTGTAPYGYT
. | TRBV9 | ASSVPTDTQY
. | TRBV15 | ATSRGVGRSTDTQY
. | TRBV7-9 | ASRSWGNTGELF
. | TRBV25-1 | ASSESDGIHSNQPLH
. | TRBV6-1 | ASGRGEDQPQH
. | TRBV18 | ASSPQTSYNEQF
. | TRBV2 | ASSTGGGRDEQF